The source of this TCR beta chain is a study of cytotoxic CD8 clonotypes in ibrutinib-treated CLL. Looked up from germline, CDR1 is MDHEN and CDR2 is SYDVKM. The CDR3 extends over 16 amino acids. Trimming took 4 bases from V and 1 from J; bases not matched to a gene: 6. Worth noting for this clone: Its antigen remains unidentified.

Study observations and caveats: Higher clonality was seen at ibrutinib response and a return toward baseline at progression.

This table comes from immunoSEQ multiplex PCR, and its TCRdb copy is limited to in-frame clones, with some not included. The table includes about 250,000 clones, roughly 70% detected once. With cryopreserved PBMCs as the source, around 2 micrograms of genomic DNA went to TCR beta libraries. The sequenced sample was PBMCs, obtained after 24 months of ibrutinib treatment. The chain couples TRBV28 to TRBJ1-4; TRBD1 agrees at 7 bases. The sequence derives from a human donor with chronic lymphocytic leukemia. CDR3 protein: CASSWRQGVTNEKLFF. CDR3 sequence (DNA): TGTGCCAGCAGTTGGCGGCAGGGGGTAACTAATGAAAAACTGTTTTTT.